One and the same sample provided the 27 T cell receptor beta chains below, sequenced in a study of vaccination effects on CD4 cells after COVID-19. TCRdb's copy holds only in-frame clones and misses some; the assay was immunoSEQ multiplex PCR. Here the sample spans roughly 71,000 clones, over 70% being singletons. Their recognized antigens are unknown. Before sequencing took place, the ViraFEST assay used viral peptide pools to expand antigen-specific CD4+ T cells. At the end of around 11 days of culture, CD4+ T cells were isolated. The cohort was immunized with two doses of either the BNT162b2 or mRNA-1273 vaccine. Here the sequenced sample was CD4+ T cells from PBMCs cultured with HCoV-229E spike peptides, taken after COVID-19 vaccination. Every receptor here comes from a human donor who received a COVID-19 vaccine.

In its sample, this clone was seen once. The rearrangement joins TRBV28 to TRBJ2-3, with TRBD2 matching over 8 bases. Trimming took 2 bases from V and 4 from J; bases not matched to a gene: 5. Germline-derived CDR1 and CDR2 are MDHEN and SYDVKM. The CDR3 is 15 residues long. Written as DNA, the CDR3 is TGTGCCAGCAGTTTAACGGGGGGGCACGCAGATACGCAGTATTTT. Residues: CASSLTGGHADTQYF.

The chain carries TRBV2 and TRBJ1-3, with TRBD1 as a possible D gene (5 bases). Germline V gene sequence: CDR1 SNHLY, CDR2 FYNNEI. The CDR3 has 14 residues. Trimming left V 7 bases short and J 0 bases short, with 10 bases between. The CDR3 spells CASKTAVSGNTIYF. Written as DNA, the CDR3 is TGTGCCAGCAAGACAGCCGTCTCTGGAAACACCATATATTTT.

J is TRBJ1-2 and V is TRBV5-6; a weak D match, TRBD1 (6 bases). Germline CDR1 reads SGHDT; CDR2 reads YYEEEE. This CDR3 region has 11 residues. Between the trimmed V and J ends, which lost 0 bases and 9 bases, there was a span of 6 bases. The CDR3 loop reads CASSLGDSYTF. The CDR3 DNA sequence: TGTGCCAGCAGCTTGGGGGACAGCTACACCTTC.

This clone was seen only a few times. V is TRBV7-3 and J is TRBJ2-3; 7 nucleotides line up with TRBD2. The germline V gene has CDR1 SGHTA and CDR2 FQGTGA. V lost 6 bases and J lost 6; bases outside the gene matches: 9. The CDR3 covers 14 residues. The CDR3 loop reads CASSPGLSFDTQYF. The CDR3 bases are TGTGCCAGCAGTCCGGGACTATCCTTTGATACGCAGTATTTT.

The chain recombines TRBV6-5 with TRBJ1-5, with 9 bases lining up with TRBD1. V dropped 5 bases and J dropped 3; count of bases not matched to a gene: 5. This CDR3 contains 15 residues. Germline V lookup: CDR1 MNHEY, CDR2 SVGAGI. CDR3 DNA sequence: TGTGCCAGCAGTCTTGGGACAGGGTACAATCAGCCCCAGCATTTT. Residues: CASSLGTGYNQPQHF.

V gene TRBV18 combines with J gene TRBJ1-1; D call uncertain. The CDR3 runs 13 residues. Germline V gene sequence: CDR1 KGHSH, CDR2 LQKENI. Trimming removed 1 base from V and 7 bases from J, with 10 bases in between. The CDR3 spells CASSPRTDNEAFF. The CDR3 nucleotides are TGTGCCAGCTCACCACGAACCGATAATGAAGCTTTCTTT. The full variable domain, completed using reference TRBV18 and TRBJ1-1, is NAGVMQNPRHLVRRRGQEARLRCSPMKGHSHVYWYRQLPEEGLKFMVYLQKENIIDESGMPKERFSAEFPKEGPSILRIQQVVRGDSAAYFCASSPRTDNEAFFGQGTRLTVV.

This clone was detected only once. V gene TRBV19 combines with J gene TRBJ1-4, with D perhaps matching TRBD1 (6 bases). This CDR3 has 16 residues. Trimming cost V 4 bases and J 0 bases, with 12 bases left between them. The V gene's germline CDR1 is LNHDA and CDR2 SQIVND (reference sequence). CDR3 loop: CASSTRGQPTNEKLFF. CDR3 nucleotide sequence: TGTGCCAGTAGTACCCGTGGACAGCCAACTAATGAAAAACTGTTTTTT.

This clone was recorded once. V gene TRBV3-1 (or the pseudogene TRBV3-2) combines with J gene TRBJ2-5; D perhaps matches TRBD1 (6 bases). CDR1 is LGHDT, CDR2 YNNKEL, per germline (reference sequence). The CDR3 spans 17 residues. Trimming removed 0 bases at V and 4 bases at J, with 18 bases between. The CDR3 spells CASSQDPPGAGRETQYF. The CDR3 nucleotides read TGTGCCAGCAGCCAAGATCCCCCAGGGGCAGGGAGAGAGACCCAGTACTTC.

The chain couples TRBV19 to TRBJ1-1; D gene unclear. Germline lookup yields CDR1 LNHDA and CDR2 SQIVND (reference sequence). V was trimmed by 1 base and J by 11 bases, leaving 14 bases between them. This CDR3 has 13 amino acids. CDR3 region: CASSIVPGMEAFF. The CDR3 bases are TGTGCCAGTAGTATAGTCCCGGGGATGGAGGCTTTCTTT.

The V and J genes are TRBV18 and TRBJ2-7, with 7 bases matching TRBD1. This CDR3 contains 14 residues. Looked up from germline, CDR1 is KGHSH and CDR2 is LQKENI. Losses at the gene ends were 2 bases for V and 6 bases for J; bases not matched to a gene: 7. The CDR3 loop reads CASSPSDTGVEQYV. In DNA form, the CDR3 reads TGTGCCAGCTCACCATCGGATACAGGGGTCGAGCAGTACGTC.

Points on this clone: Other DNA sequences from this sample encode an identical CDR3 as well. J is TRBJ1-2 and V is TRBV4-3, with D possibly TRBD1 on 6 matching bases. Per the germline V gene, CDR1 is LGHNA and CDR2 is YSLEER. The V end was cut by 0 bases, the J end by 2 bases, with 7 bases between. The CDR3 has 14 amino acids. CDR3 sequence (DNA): TGCGCCAGCAGCCAAGAACAGGGAAACTATGGCTACACCTTC. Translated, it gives CASSQEQGNYGYTF.

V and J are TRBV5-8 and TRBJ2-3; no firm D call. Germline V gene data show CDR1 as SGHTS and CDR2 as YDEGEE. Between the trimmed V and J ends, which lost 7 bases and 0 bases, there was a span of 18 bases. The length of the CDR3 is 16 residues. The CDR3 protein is CASPVPFTHSTDTQYF. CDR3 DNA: TGTGCCAGCCCTGTCCCCTTTACCCATAGCACAGATACGCAGTATTTT.

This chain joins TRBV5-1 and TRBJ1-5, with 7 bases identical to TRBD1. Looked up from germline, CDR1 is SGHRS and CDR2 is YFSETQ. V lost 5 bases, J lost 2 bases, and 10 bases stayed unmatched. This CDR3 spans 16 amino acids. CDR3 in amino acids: CASRKDRDVGNQPQHF. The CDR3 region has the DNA TGCGCCAGCAGGAAAGACAGGGACGTAGGCAATCAGCCCCAGCATTTT. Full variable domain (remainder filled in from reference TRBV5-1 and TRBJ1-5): KAGVTQTPRYLIKTRGQQVTLSCSPISGHRSVSWYQQTPGQGLQFLFEYFSETQRNKGNFPGRFSGRQFSNSRSEMNVSTLELGDSALYLCASRKDRDVGNQPQHFGDGTRLSIL.

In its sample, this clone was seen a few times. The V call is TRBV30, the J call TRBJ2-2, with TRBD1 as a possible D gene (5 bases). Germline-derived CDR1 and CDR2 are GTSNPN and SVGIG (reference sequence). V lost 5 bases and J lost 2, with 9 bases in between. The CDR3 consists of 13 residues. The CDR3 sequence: CAWQTVNTGELFF. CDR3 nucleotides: TGTGCCTGGCAGACAGTTAACACCGGGGAGCTGTTTTTT.

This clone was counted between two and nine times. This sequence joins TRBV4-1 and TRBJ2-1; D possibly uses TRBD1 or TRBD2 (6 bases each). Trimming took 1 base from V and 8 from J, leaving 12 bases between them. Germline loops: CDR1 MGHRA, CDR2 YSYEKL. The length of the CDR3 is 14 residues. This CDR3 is CASSQGGALYEQFF. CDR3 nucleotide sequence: TGCGCCAGCAGCCAAGGGGGGGCACTTTATGAGCAGTTCTTC.

In nucleotides, the CDR3 is TGTGCCAGCAGCCCTACTAGCGGGGGGATGAATGAGCAGTTCTTC. Translation gives CASSPTSGGMNEQFF. The chain uses TRBV5-4 and TRBJ2-1; TRBD2 matches 12 bases. The CDR3 has 15 amino acids. V was pared by 4 bases and J by 7 bases, with 6 bases of the junction left unmatched. CDR1 is SGHNT and CDR2 is YYREEE in the germline V gene (reference sequence).

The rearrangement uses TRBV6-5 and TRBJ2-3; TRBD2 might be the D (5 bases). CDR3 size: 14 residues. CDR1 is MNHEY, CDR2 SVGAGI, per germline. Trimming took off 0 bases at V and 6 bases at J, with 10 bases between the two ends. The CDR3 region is CASSYSRQRDTQYF. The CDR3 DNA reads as TGTGCCAGCAGTTACTCCCGTCAGCGGGATACGCAGTATTTT.

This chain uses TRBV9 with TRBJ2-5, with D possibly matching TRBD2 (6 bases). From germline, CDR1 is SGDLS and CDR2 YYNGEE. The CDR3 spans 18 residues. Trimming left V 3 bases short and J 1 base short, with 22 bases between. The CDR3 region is CASSARTSGDSFQETQYF. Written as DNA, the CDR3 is TGTGCCAGCAGCGCGAGGACCTCGGGGGACTCCTTCCAAGAGACCCAGTACTTC.

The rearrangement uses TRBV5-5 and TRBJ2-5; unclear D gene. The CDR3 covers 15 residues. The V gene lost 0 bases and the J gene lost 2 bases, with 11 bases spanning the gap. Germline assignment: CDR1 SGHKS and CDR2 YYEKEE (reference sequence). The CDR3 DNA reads TGTGCCAGCAGCTTGGCCTCCGGTCAACAAGAGACCCAGTACTTC. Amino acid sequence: CASSLASGQQETQYF.

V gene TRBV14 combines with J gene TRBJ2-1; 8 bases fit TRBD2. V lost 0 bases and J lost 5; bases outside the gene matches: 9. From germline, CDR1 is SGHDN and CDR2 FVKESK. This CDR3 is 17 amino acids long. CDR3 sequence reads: CASSQEGVRGLDNEQFF. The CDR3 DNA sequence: TGTGCCAGCAGCCAAGAGGGGGTAAGGGGACTAGACAATGAGCAGTTCTTC.

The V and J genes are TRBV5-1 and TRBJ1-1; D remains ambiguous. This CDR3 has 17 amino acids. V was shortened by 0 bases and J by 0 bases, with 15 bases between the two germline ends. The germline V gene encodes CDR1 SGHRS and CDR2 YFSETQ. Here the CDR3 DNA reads TGCGCCAGCAGCTTGGCCCTGGTTGCGGGGATGAACACTGAAGCTTTCTTT. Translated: CASSLALVAGMNTEAFF.

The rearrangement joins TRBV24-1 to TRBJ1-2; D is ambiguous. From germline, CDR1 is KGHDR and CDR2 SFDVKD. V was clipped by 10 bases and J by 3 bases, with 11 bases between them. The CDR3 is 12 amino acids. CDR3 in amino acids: CATTADDYGYTF. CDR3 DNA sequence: TGTGCCACTACGGCGGATGACTATGGCTACACCTTC.

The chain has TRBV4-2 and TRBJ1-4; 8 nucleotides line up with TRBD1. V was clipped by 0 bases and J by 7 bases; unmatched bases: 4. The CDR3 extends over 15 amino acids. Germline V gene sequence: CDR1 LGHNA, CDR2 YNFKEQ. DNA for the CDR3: TGTGCCAGCAGCCAAGATTACAGGGGGGGTGAAAAACTGTTTTTT. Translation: CASSQDYRGGEKLFF.

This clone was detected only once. CDR3 in amino acids: CASSYLANSPLHF. The CDR3 coding sequence is TGTGCCAGCAGTTACCTGGCCAATTCACCCCTCCACTTT. This chain connects TRBV6-5 to TRBJ1-6; D is unresolved. Germline-derived CDR1 and CDR2 are MNHEY and SVGAGI. This CDR3 is 13 amino acids long. Trimming removed 2 bases from V and 7 bases from J, with 6 bases in between.

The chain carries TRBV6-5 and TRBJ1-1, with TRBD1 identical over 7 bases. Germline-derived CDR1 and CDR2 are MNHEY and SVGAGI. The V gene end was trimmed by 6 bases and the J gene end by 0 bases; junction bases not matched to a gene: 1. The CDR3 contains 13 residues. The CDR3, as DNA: TGTGCCAGCAGGACAGGGCTGAACACTGAAGCTTTCTTT. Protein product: CASRTGLNTEAFF.

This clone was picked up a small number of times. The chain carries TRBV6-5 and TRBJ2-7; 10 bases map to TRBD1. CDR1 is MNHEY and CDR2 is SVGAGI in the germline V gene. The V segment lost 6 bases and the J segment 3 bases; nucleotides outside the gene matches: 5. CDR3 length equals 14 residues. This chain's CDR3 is CASSLRDRGYEQYV. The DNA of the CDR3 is TGTGCCAGCAGCCTCCGGGACAGGGGCTACGAGCAGTACGTC.

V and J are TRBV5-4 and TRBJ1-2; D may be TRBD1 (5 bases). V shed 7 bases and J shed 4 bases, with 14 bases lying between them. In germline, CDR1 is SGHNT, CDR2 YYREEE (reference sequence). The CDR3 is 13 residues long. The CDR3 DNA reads TGTGCCAGCGGGGCAGGGTTGGTCTATGGCTACACCTTC. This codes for CASGAGLVYGYTF.